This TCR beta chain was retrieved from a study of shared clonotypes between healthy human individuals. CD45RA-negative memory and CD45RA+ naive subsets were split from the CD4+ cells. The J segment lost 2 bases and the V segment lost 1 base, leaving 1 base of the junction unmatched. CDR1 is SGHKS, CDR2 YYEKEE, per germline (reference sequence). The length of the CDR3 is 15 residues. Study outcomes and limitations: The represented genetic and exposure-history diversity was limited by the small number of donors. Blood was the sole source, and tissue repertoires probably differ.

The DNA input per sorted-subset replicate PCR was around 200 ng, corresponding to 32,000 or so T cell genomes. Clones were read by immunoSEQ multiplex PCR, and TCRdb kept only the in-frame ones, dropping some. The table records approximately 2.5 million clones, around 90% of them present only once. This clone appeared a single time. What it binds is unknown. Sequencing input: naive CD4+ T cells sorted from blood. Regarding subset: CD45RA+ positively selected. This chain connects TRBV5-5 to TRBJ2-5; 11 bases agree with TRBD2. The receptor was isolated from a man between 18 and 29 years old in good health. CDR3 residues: CASSLTSGGQETQYF. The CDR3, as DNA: TGTGCCAGCAGCTTGACTAGCGGGGGTCAAGAGACCCAGTACTTC.